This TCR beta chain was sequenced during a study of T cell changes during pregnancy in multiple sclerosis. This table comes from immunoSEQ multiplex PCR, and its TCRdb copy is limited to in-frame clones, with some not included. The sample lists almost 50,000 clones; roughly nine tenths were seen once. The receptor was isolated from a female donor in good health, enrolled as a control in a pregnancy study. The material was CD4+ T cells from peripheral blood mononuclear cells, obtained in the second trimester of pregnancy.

CDR3 nucleotides: TGCGCCAGCAGCCAAGATGCCGCCCGGGGAGGGACAGATACGCAGTATTTT. It is translated as CASSQDAARGGTDTQYF. The chain uses TRBV4-3 and TRBJ2-3; 7 positions match TRBD2. CDR3 length: 17 amino acids. The J segment lost 3 bases and the V segment lost 0 bases, leaving 9 bases of the junction unmatched. The germline CDR1 and CDR2 sequences are LGHNA and YSLEER.